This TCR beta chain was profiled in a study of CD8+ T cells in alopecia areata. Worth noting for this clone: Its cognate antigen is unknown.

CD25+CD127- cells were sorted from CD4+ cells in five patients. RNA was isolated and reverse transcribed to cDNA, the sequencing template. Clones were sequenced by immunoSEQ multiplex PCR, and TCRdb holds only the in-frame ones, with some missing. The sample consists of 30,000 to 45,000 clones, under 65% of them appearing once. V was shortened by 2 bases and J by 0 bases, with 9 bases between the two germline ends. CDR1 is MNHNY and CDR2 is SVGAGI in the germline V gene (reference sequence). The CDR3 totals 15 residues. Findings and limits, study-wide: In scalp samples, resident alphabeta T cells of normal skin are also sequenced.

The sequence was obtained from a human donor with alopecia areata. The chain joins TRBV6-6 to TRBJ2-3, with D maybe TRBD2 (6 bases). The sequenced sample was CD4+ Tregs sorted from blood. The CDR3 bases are TGTGCCAGCAGTTACGCGGGAATTAGCACAGATACGCAGTATTTT. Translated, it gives CASSYAGISTDTQYF.